One sample yielded the 25 T cell receptor beta chains listed below, sequenced in a study of blood T cell repertoires in COVID-19. Profiled with immunoSEQ multiplex PCR; TCRdb holds only in-frame clones, not every one. Of 50,000 or so clones listed, 85% to 95% were seen once; the top ten hold about 10%. Sequencing input: peripheral blood. The receptors stem from a woman older than 75 with acute or convalescent COVID-19.

This chain links TRBV25-1 with TRBJ2-7; the D is unclear. CDR1 is MGHDK, CDR2 SYGVNS, per germline. The CDR3 runs 14 residues. Between the trimmed V and J ends, which lost 3 bases and 2 bases, there was a span of 11 bases. The CDR3 loop reads CASSEPRFAYEQYF. CDR3 in DNA: TGTGCCAGCAGTGAGCCCAGGTTCGCCTACGAGCAGTACTTC.

In its sample, this clone was seen once. This rearrangement joins TRBV3-1 (or the pseudogene TRBV3-2) to TRBJ2-7; perhaps TRBD1 as D (5 bases). The CDR3 sequence is 14 residues long. The germline CDR1 and CDR2 sequences are LGHDT and YNNKEL (reference sequence). The V and J ends lost 3 bases and 4 bases respectively, with 13 bases between them. CDR3: CASSHQGASYEQYF. CDR3 coding DNA: TGTGCCAGCAGCCACCAGGGTGCATCTTACGAGCAGTACTTC.

This chain connects TRBV4-1 to TRBJ1-1; 7 bases are shared with TRBD1. From germline, CDR1 is MGHRA and CDR2 YSYEKL. The CDR3 sequence is 14 residues long. With 5 bases clipped from V and 0 bases from J, the junction kept 3 bases outside the gene matches. The DNA for the CDR3 is TGCGCCAGCAGCAAACAGGGGCTGAACACTGAAGCTTTCTTT. This encodes CASSKQGLNTEAFF.

J is TRBJ2-1 and V is TRBV23-1; 12 bases align to TRBD2. TRBV23-1 is recorded as an ORF, its role being uncertain. This CDR3 is 16 amino acids long. V shed 3 bases and J 4 bases; nucleotides not matched to a gene: 4. CDR3 region: CASSQLAGGPYNEQFF. The CDR3 DNA reads TGCGCCAGCAGTCAGCTAGCGGGAGGGCCGTACAATGAGCAGTTCTTC.

J is TRBJ2-3 and V is TRBV7-3, with 9 bases identical to TRBD2. This CDR3 has 15 residues. Trimming at V came to 3 bases and at J to 5 bases, leaving 6 bases not matched to a gene. The germline V gene has CDR1 SGHTA and CDR2 FQGTGA. The CDR3 reads CASSFIAGALDTQYF. The CDR3 DNA reads as TGTGCCAGCAGCTTTATAGCGGGAGCATTAGATACGCAGTATTTT. The entire variable domain, with the rest obtained from reference TRBV7-3 and TRBJ2-3, is as follows: GAGVSQTPSNKVTEKGKYVELRCDPISGHTALYWYRQSLGQGPEFLIYFQGTGAADDSGLPNDRFFAVRPEGSVSTLKIQRTERGDSAVYLCASSFIAGALDTQYFGPGTRLTVL.

The chain joins TRBV6-5 to TRBJ2-7; 7 bases are shared with TRBD1. CDR3 length equals 14 residues. Trimming at V came to 5 bases and at J to 0 bases, leaving 4 bases not matched to a gene. Looked up from germline, CDR1 is MNHEY and CDR2 is SVGAGI. This chain's CDR3 is CASSRDRASYEQYF. The CDR3 DNA reads as TGTGCCAGCAGTAGAGACAGGGCCTCCTACGAGCAGTACTTC.

The rearrangement links TRBV6-2 or TRBV6-3 to TRBJ2-7; 8 positions match TRBD1. This CDR3 comprises 14 residues. J gave up 4 bases and V 6 bases, and 8 bases lay outside the gene matches. CDR1 and CDR2 from the germline V gene are MNHEY and SVGEGT. This CDR3 is CASSPGQGAYEQYF. The CDR3 nucleotides read TGTGCCAGCAGCCCAGGACAGGGCGCGTACGAGCAGTACTTC.

This rearrangement joins TRBV19 to TRBJ1-1; no definite D call. Germline V gene lookup returns CDR1 LNHDA and CDR2 SQIVND (reference sequence). The CDR3 is 14 residues long. V lost 0 bases to trimming and J lost 8 bases, with 13 bases between them. CDR3 in amino acids: CASSIEYGRGEAFF. The CDR3 DNA follows: TGTGCCAGTAGTATAGAATACGGGCGGGGAGAAGCTTTCTTT.

This sequence joins TRBV5-1 and TRBJ2-3; D gene unclear. CDR1 and CDR2 (germline): SGHRS, YFSETQ. CDR3 size: 14 residues. V lost 5 bases and J 0 bases, leaving 10 bases between the germline ends. CDR3 in DNA: TGCGCCAGCAGAAAACAACCTAGCACAGATACGCAGTATTTT. Residues: CASRKQPSTDTQYF.

The chain joins TRBV11-2 to TRBJ1-1, with 8 bases aligning to TRBD1. Germline loops: CDR1 SGHAT, CDR2 FQNNGV. V was clipped by 4 bases and J by 4 bases; unmatched bases: 8. The CDR3 consists of 15 residues. The CDR3 region has the DNA TGTGCCAGCAGCTCCCGATACAGGGGGAGCACTGAAGCTTTCTTT. Amino acid sequence: CASSSRYRGSTEAFF. Full variable domain (remainder filled in from reference TRBV11-2 and TRBJ1-1): EAGVAQSPRYKIIEKRQSVAFWCNPISGHATLYWYQQILGQGPKLLIQFQNNGVVDDSQLPKDRFSAERLKGVDSTLKIQPAKLEDSAVYLCASSSRYRGSTEAFFGQGTRLTVV.

The V and J genes are TRBV5-6 and TRBJ1-3, with 7 positions matching TRBD1. Germline CDR1 and CDR2: SGHDT and YYEEEE. There are 16 residues in the CDR3. V trimming: 4 bases; J trimming: 0 bases; junction bases outside the gene matches: 7. The CDR3 DNA reads TGTGCCAGCAGCCTATCGACAGGGCCCTCTGGAAACACCATATATTTT. Protein sequence: CASSLSTGPSGNTIYF. Filled out from reference TRBV5-6 and TRBJ1-3, the complete variable domain reads DAGVTQSPTHLIKTRGQQVTLRCSPKSGHDTVSWYQQALGQGPQFIFQYYEEEERQRGNFPDRFSGHQFPNYSSELNVNALLLGDSALYLCASSLSTGPSGNTIYFGEGSWLTVV.

The V call is TRBV27, the J call TRBJ1-2, with a weak D call TRBD1 (5 bases). Deletions cut 0 bases from V and 6 bases from J, with 8 bases between. CDR1 and CDR2 (germline): MNHEY, SMNVEV (reference sequence). The CDR3 covers 13 residues. CDR3: CASSLSSTDGYTF. In DNA form, the CDR3 reads TGTGCCAGCAGTTTATCTTCGACAGATGGCTACACCTTC.

This chain connects TRBV4-2 to TRBJ2-1; 12 nucleotides match TRBD2. The CDR3 runs to 17 residues. Germline V lookup: CDR1 LGHNA, CDR2 YNFKEQ. Trimming at V came to 1 base and at J to 4 bases, leaving 5 bases not matched to a gene. CDR3 DNA sequence: TGTGCCAGCAGCCAAGTTGGTCTAGCGGGAGGGTACAATGAGCAGTTCTTC. Its translation: CASSQVGLAGGYNEQFF.

This clone was found a few times. The chain combines TRBV6-4 with TRBJ2-1, with a tentative D call TRBD2 (6 bases). Trimming pared 3 bases from V and 8 bases from J, leaving 17 bases between. This CDR3 contains 15 residues. Looked up from germline, CDR1 is MRHNA and CDR2 is SNTAGT. CDR3 coding DNA: TGTGCCAGCAGTGATTTCGGACTACCTCAGGATGAGCAGTTCTTC. It encodes CASSDFGLPQDEQFF.

The V and J genes are TRBV11-2 and TRBJ1-5; TRBD1 is a possible D gene (5 bases). CDR3 length: 16 residues. Per the germline V gene, CDR1 is SGHAT and CDR2 is FQNNGV. V gave up 6 bases and J gave up 7 bases, with 22 bases separating them. CDR3 DNA: TGTGCCAGCAGTAGCTCTTTGGAGGTGGGGGGGCAGCCCCAGCATTTT. Its translation is CASSSSLEVGGQPQHF.

The V gene is TRBV6-1, the J gene TRBJ1-2; weak D call: TRBD1 (6 bases). The CDR3 is 15 amino acids. The V gene's germline CDR1 is MNHNS and CDR2 SASEGT. Trimming shortened V by 8 bases and J by 2 bases, and 18 bases separated the two germline ends. CDR3 sequence: CASGKGEQGNYGYTF. The DNA for the CDR3 is TGTGCCAGCGGGAAGGGAGAACAGGGCAACTATGGCTACACCTTC.

The chain is built from TRBV21-1 and TRBJ2-2; the D segment call TRBD1 is taken from the table without a DNA check. TRBV21-1 represents a pseudogene. The CDR3 covers 17 residues. CDR3 bases: TGTGCCAGCAGCCTTAGGGGGCAGTGCTGGGTCACCGGGGAGCTGTTTTTT. Translation gives CASSLRGQCWVTGELFF.

The chain is built from TRBV6-2 or TRBV6-3 and TRBJ2-2; 8 bases agree with TRBD1. The CDR3 totals 15 residues. The V segment lost 6 bases and the J segment 4 bases; nucleotides outside the gene matches: 7. Germline V gene lookup returns CDR1 MNHEY and CDR2 SVGEGT. This CDR3 reads CASSLQGAGTGELFF. DNA for the CDR3: TGTGCCAGCAGCCTTCAGGGGGCTGGCACCGGGGAGCTGTTTTTT.

The CDR3 here is CSVEDRSGNSGSGGTDTQYF. CDR3 DNA: TGCAGCGTTGAAGATAGGTCAGGCAATAGCGGGAGTGGAGGCACAGATACGCAGTATTTT. The rearrangement links TRBV29-1 to TRBJ2-3; 9 bases fit TRBD2. Unmatched junction bases numbered 17, after V lost 0 bases and J lost 1 base. CDR1 SQVTM and CDR2 ANQGSEA come from the germline V gene. The CDR3 runs to 20 residues.

V and J are TRBV15 and TRBJ2-7; 12 nucleotides line up with TRBD1. V shed 1 base and J 1 base; nucleotides not matched to a gene: 5. Germline values: CDR1 LNHNV, CDR2 YYDKDF (reference sequence). This CDR3 has 17 residues. The CDR3 sequence: CATSRGAGQGASYEQYF. The CDR3 bases are TGTGCCACCAGCAGAGGAGCGGGACAGGGGGCATCCTACGAGCAGTACTTC.

The chain carries TRBV9 and TRBJ2-5; TRBD2 agrees at 9 bases. Germline V gene lookup returns CDR1 SGDLS and CDR2 YYNGEE. There are 17 residues in the CDR3. The ends lost 0 bases at V and 1 base at J; junction bases unmatched: 7. The CDR3 nucleotides read TGTGCCAGCAGCGTAGGGGCCGCGGGAGGGCTCCAAGAGACCCAGTACTTC. Protein sequence: CASSVGAAGGLQETQYF. Supplemented by reference TRBV9 and TRBJ2-5, the full variable domain reads DSGVTQTPKHLITATGQRVTLRCSPRSGDLSVYWYQQSLDQGLQFLIQYYNGEERAKGNILERFSAQQFPDLHSELNLSSLELGDSALYFCASSVGAAGGLQETQYFGPGTRLLVL.

The V call is TRBV13, the J call TRBJ2-1; D might be TRBD2 (6 bases). The CDR3 extends over 16 amino acids. The germline V and J ends were trimmed by 2 bases and 4 bases, with 15 bases remaining between them. Germline assignment: CDR1 PRHDT and CDR2 FYEKMQ (reference sequence). In nucleotides, the CDR3 is TGTGCCAGCAGCTTAAACAGCGGGTATAATTACAATGAGCAGTTCTTC. It is translated as CASSLNSGYNYNEQFF.

This chain joins TRBV30 and TRBJ2-3, with D perhaps TRBD1 (6 bases). The CDR3 sequence is 15 residues long. Between the trimmed V and J ends, which lost 0 bases and 0 bases, there was a span of 10 bases. CDR1 GTSNPN and CDR2 SVGIG come from the germline V gene (reference sequence). Written as DNA, the CDR3 is TGTGCCTGGAGTGTACGGACAGTTAGCACAGATACGCAGTATTTT. It translates to CAWSVRTVSTDTQYF.

This clone has a handful of counts. J is TRBJ2-1 and V is TRBV10-1; weak D call: TRBD2 (5 bases). Trimming took off 2 bases at V and 1 base at J, with 12 bases between the two ends. The CDR3 is 16 residues long. Per germline, CDR1 WNHNN and CDR2 SYGVQD (reference sequence). The CDR3 sequence: CASSEGRRDSYNEQFF. The CDR3 DNA sequence: TGCGCCAGCAGTGAGGGCCGTCGGGATTCCTACAATGAGCAGTTCTTC.

V and J are TRBV2 and TRBJ2-2, with 9 bases matching TRBD2. This CDR3 is built from 14 residues. V was pared by 8 bases and J by 4 bases, with 5 bases of the junction left unmatched. The germline V gene has CDR1 SNHLY and CDR2 FYNNEI. CDR3 sequence reads: CASRLADLTGELFF. As DNA, the CDR3 is TGTGCCAGCCGACTAGCGGATCTCACCGGGGAGCTGTTTTTT. The full variable domain, rest sourced from reference TRBV2 and TRBJ2-2, is EPEVTQTPSHQVTQMGQEVILRCVPISNHLYFYWYRQILGQKVEFLVSFYNNEISEKSEIFDDQFSVERPDGSNFTLKIRSTKLEDSAMYFCASRLADLTGELFFGEGSRLTVL.